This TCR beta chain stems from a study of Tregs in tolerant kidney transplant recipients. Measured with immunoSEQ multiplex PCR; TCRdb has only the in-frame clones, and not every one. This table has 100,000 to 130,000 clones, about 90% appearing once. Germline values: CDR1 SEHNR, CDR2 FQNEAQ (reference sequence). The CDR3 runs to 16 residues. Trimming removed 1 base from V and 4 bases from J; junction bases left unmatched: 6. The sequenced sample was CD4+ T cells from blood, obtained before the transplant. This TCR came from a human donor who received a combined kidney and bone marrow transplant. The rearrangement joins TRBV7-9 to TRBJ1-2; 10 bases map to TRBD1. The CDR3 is CASSLEGTGAAYGYTF. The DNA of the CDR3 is TGTGCCAGCAGCTTAGAGGGGACAGGGGCGGCCTATGGCTACACCTTC.